Listed here are 22 T cell receptor beta chains from one sample, sequenced in a study of glioma-infiltrating T cells after dendritic cell vaccination. Generated by immunoSEQ multiplex PCR, the TCRdb table keeps only in-frame clones and is missing some. The sample carries 30,000 to 40,000 clones, approximately 84% recorded once. Source: blood, taken before dendritic cell vaccination. Receptors were obtained from a human donor with glioblastoma.

This clone showed up just a few times. The CDR3 DNA reads TGCGCCAGCAGCTTCGGGGGGGCGCGTGAGGCAGATACGCAGTATTTT. Encoded protein: CASSFGGAREADTQYF. The rearrangement joins TRBV5-1 to TRBJ2-3; 8 bases fit TRBD2. The length of the CDR3 is 16 residues. The germline CDR1 and CDR2 sequences are SGHRS and YFSETQ. Trimming removed 2 bases from V and 4 bases from J; junction bases left unmatched: 9.

V is TRBV4-2 and J is TRBJ2-1; 7 nucleotides line up with TRBD2. CDR1 is LGHNA and CDR2 is YNFKEQ in the germline V gene. This CDR3 comprises 15 residues. V shed 0 bases and J 4 bases; nucleotides not matched to a gene: 3. The CDR3 DNA sequence: TGTGCCAGCAGCCAAGAGCTAGCGGTATACAATGAGCAGTTCTTC. Translating gives CASSQELAVYNEQFF.

This clone was recorded a few times. The chain uses TRBV7-9 and TRBJ2-5, with TRBD2 identical over 8 bases. This CDR3 has 16 amino acids. CDR1 is SEHNR, CDR2 FQNEAQ, per germline (reference sequence). Trimming cost V 5 bases and J 5 bases; bases outside gene matches: 13. In DNA, the CDR3 is TGTGCCAGCAGCCTCTCCGGGACTAGACCGTGGGAGACCCAGTACTTC. Translated, it gives CASSLSGTRPWETQYF.

This clone was detected a few times. V is TRBV29-1 and J is TRBJ1-2; a weak D match, TRBD1 (6 bases). The CDR3 sequence is 13 residues long. CDR1 SQVTM and CDR2 ANQGSEA come from the germline V gene. V lost 5 bases, J lost 5 bases, and 15 bases lay in between. The CDR3 DNA reads as TGCAGCGTTCGTACAGGGAGGGATTATGGCTACACCTTC. Translating gives CSVRTGRDYGYTF.

This chain uses TRBV28 with TRBJ1-4, with D possibly being TRBD1 (5 bases). V was shortened by 2 bases and J by 4 bases, with 20 bases between the two germline ends. The CDR3 is made up of 18 amino acids. CDR1 MDHEN and CDR2 SYDVKM come from the germline V gene. Here the CDR3 reads CASSLSGQGVGINEKLFF. The CDR3 region has the DNA TGTGCCAGCAGTTTAAGTGGACAAGGGGTTGGGATTAATGAAAAACTGTTTTTT.

The chain is built from TRBV11-3 and TRBJ2-7; 9 bases align to TRBD1. The length of the CDR3 is 13 residues. J gave up 9 bases and V 6 bases, and 9 bases lay outside the gene matches. From germline, CDR1 is SGHNT and CDR2 YENEEA. The DNA for the CDR3 is TGTGCCAGCAGGAACAGACAGGGGGAAGGGCAGTACTTC. It translates to CASRNRQGEGQYF.

This chain links TRBV14 with TRBJ2-7, with 9 bases matching TRBD2. The CDR3 is 15 residues long. The junction had 7 bases not matched to a gene; V was cut back by 4 bases and J by 3 bases. Germline V gene data show CDR1 as SGHDN and CDR2 as FVKESK. As DNA, the CDR3 is TGTGCCAGCAGCCGAAGCGGGGGGTCCGTCTACGAGCAGTACTTC. Its translation is CASSRSGGSVYEQYF.

This sequence joins TRBV7-9 and TRBJ1-1, with D perhaps TRBD1 (6 bases). The CDR3 contains 12 residues. V shed 10 bases and J shed 5 bases, with 14 bases lying between them. Germline V lookup: CDR1 SEHNR, CDR2 FQNEAQ (reference sequence). The CDR3 sequence is CATNTGRTEAFF. CDR3 in DNA: TGTGCCACTAACACAGGGCGGACTGAAGCTTTCTTT.

The chain uses TRBV5-4 and TRBJ2-7; D possibly corresponds to TRBD2 (6 bases). CDR1 is SGHNT and CDR2 is YYREEE in the germline V gene (reference sequence). V gave up 2 bases and J gave up 0 bases, with 12 bases separating them. The CDR3 sequence is 15 residues long. In DNA, the CDR3 is TGTGCCAGCAGCTTATCGGGACTCCACTCCTACGAGCAGTACTTC. As protein: CASSLSGLHSYEQYF.

This rearrangement joins TRBV4-3 to TRBJ1-2, with TRBD1 matching over 11 bases. V was pared by 3 bases and J by 7 bases, with 7 bases of the junction left unmatched. Germline CDR1 LGHNA, CDR2 YSLEER. This CDR3 region has 15 residues. CDR3 loop: CASSHPRTGGFGYTF. CDR3 in DNA: TGCGCCAGCAGCCACCCTAGGACAGGGGGCTTTGGCTACACCTTC.

This clone was found a few times. The J gene is TRBJ2-5, the V gene TRBV11-3; D unclear. The V gene lost 5 bases and the J gene lost 5 bases, with 9 bases spanning the gap. This CDR3 region has 12 residues. Germline V lookup: CDR1 SGHNT, CDR2 YENEEA. The CDR3 DNA reads TGTGCCAGCAGCCCGCCTAGTGAGACCCAGTACTTC. It is translated as CASSPPSETQYF.

This sequence joins TRBV5-1 and TRBJ1-4; TRBD1 might be the D (6 bases). Trimming left V 4 bases short and J 4 bases short, with 26 bases between. The CDR3 has 19 residues. Germline CDR1 and CDR2: SGHRS and YFSETQ. The CDR3 DNA is TGCGCCAGCAGCCAAGGACAGACCACCCTCCTTACAAGTAATGAAAAACTGTTTTTT. Translated: CASSQGQTTLLTSNEKLFF.

The chain uses TRBV9 and TRBJ2-3, with D possibly matching TRBD1 (5 bases). V was trimmed by 0 bases and J by 2 bases, leaving 13 bases between them. The CDR3 length is 16 residues. Germline CDR1 and CDR2: SGDLS and YYNGEE. The CDR3 DNA reads TGTGCCAGCAGCGTAGATACAGGTTCCTTCACAGATACGCAGTATTTT. Translating it yields CASSVDTGSFTDTQYF.

This clone was recorded a few times. The V and J genes are TRBV27 and TRBJ2-4, with D possibly matching TRBD1 (5 bases). Trimming took off 5 bases at V and 0 bases at J, with 11 bases between the two ends. CDR1 and CDR2 (germline): MNHEY, SMNVEV (reference sequence). This CDR3 is built from 15 residues. DNA for the CDR3: TGTGCCAGCAGTCAGGGTCTCCTAGCCAAAAACATTCAGTACTTC. Encoded protein: CASSQGLLAKNIQYF.

The rearrangement joins TRBV4-1 to TRBJ2-2; unclear D gene. The CDR3 is made up of 17 amino acids. Trimming shortened V by 4 bases and J by 0 bases, and 15 bases separated the two germline ends. Germline V CDR1 and CDR2: MGHRA, YSYEKL. In nucleotides, the CDR3 is TGCGCCAGCAGCCCCCCTTCGGGTCTCTCGAACACCGGGGAGCTGTTTTTT. As protein: CASSPPSGLSNTGELFF.

This clone has more than one count but fewer than ten. This chain links TRBV6-6 with TRBJ2-1, with TRBD2 matching 7 bases. Germline V gene data show CDR1 as MNHNY and CDR2 as SVGAGI (reference sequence). The CDR3 is 15 amino acids. Trimming cost V 5 bases and J 6 bases; bases outside gene matches: 10. The CDR3 reads CASSDGTNPTNEQFF. The CDR3 bases are TGTGCCAGCAGTGATGGGACTAACCCGACCAATGAGCAGTTCTTC.

The chain couples TRBV6-1 to TRBJ2-3, with 10 bases fitting TRBD2. Trimming cost V 5 bases and J 3 bases; bases outside gene matches: 2. CDR3 length equals 14 residues. The germline CDR1 and CDR2 sequences are MNHNS and SASEGT. The CDR3, as DNA: TGTGCCAGCAGTCCGGGACTAGCGACAGATACGCAGTATTTT. Its translation: CASSPGLATDTQYF.

The chain joins TRBV4-1 to TRBJ2-1; 9 nucleotides agree with TRBD1. The V gene end was trimmed by 4 bases and the J gene end by 8 bases; junction bases not matched to a gene: 3. CDR3 size: 13 residues. The V gene's germline CDR1 is MGHRA and CDR2 YSYEKL. The CDR3 loop reads CASSRTGAHEQFF. The CDR3 coding sequence is TGCGCCAGCAGCCGGACAGGGGCCCATGAGCAGTTCTTC.

V usage is TRBV7-8 and J usage is TRBJ1-5; 10 nucleotides match TRBD1. Germline assignment: CDR1 SGHVS and CDR2 FQNEAQ. CDR3 length: 15 residues. The V gene end was trimmed by 6 bases and the J gene end by 7 bases; junction bases not matched to a gene: 9. CDR3 loop: CASRSDRGSGQPQHF. CDR3 bases: TGTGCCAGCAGATCGGACAGGGGGTCAGGACAGCCCCAGCATTTT. Complete variable domain (other parts from reference TRBV7-8 and TRBJ1-5): GAGVSQSPRYKVAKRGQDVALRCDPISGHVSLFWYQQALGQGPEFLTYFQNEAQLDKSGLPSDRFFAERPEGSVSTLKIQRTQQEDSAVYLCASRSDRGSGQPQHFGDGTRLSIL.

The V call is TRBV6-4, the J call TRBJ2-2; 7 bases match TRBD1. This CDR3 has 14 amino acids. V lost 2 bases and J lost 6; bases outside the gene matches: 3. CDR1 is MRHNA and CDR2 is SNTAGT in the germline V gene. CDR3 sequence reads: CASSDTDRAGELFF. The CDR3 DNA reads TGTGCCAGCAGTGACACAGACAGGGCCGGGGAGCTGTTTTTT.

This clone has just a few counts. V and J are TRBV7-2 and TRBJ2-7, with D possibly TRBD1 on 5 matching bases. CDR1 is SGHTA and CDR2 is FQGNSA in the germline V gene. The CDR3 totals 14 residues. Between the trimmed V and J ends, which lost 1 base and 2 bases, there was a span of 9 bases. The CDR3 coding sequence is TGTGCCAGCAGCTTAGAGGTCAGGGCCTACGAGCAGTACTTC. This encodes CASSLEVRAYEQYF.

The rearrangement joins TRBV28 to TRBJ2-1; D remains unclear. CDR3 length: 14 amino acids. Germline-derived CDR1 and CDR2 are MDHEN and SYDVKM. V lost 3 bases to trimming and J lost 0 bases, with 6 bases between them. CDR3 sequence: CASSLPSSYNEQFF. CDR3 sequence (DNA): TGTGCCAGCAGTTTGCCCAGCTCCTACAATGAGCAGTTCTTC.